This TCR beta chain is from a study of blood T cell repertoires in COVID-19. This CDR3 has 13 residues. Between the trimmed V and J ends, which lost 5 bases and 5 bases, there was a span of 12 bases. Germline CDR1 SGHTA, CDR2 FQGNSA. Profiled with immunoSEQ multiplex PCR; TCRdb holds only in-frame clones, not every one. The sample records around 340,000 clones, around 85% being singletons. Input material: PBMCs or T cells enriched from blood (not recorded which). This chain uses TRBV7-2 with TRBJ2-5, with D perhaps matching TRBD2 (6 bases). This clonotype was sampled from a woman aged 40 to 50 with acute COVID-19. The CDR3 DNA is TGTGCCAGCAGCCCGGGGGTTGTGGAGACCCAGTACTTC. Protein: CASSPGVVETQYF. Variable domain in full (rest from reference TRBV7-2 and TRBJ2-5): GAGVSQSPSNKVTEKGKDVELRCDPISGHTALYWYRQSLGQGLEFLIYFQGNSAPDKSGLPSDRFSAERTGGSVSTLTIQRTQQEDSAVYLCASSPGVVETQYFGPGTRLLVL.